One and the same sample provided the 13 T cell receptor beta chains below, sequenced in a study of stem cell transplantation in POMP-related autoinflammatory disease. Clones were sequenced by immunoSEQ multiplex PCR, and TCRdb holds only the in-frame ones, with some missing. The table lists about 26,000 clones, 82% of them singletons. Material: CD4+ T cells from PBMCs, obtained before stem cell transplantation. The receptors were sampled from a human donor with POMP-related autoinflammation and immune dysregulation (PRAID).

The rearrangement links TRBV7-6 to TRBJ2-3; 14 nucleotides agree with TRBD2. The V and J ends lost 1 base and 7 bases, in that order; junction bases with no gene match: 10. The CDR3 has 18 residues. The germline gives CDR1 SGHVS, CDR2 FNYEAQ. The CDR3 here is CASSLGSRGLAGENTQYF. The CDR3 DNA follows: TGTGCCAGCAGCTTAGGGTCCCGGGGACTAGCGGGAGAAAATACGCAGTATTTT.

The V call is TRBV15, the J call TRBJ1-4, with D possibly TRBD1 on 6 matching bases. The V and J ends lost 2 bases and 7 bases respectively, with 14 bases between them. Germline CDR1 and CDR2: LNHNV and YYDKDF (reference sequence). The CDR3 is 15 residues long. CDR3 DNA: TGTGCCACCAGCAGACACAGGGAAGGAAGTGAAAAACTGTTTTTT. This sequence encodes CATSRHREGSEKLFF.

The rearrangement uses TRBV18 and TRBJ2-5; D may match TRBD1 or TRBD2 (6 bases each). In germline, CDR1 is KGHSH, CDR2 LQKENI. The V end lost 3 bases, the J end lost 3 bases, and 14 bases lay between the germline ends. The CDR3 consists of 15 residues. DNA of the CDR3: TGTGCCAGCTCACCTGCCTGGAGGGGGGAAGAGACCCAGTACTTC. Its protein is CASSPAWRGEETQYF.

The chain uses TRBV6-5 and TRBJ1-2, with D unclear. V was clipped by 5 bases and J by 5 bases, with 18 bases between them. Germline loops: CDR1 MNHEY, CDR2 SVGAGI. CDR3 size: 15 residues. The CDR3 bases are TGTGCCAGCAGTGTTACCGGACTGACTTATTATGGCTACACCTTC. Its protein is CASSVTGLTYYGYTF.

The CDR3 DNA reads TGTGCCAGCAGCTTGGGTTCGAGCAATCAGCCCCAGCATTTT. Translated, it gives CASSLGSSNQPQHF. The chain employs TRBV5-6 and TRBJ1-5; D not resolved. Trimming pared 0 bases from V and 1 base from J, leaving 5 bases between. Germline V gene lookup returns CDR1 SGHDT and CDR2 YYEEEE. The CDR3 consists of 14 residues.

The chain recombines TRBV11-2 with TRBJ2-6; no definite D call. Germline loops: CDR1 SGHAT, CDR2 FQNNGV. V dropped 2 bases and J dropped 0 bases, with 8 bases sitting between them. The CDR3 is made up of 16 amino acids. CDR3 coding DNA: TGTGCCAGCAGCTTAACAGCTTACTCTGGGGCCAACGTCCTGACTTTC. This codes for CASSLTAYSGANVLTF.

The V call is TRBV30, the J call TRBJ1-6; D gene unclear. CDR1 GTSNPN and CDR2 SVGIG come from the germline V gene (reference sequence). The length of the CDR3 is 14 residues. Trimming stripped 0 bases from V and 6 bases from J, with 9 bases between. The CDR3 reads CAWSVTGGNSPLHF. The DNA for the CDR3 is TGTGCCTGGAGTGTTACGGGTGGTAATTCACCCCTCCACTTT.

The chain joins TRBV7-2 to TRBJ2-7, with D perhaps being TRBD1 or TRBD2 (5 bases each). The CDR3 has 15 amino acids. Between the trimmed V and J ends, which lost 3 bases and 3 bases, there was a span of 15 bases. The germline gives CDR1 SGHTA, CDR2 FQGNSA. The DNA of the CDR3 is TGTGCCAGCAGCTTCCGTCAGGGCCGGGACTACGAGCAGTACTTC. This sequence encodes CASSFRQGRDYEQYF.

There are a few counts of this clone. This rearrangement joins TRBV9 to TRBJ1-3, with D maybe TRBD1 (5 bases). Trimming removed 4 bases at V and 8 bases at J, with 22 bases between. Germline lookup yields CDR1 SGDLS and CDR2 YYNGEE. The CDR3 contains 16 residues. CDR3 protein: CASSSSFAREGHTIYF. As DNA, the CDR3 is TGTGCCAGCAGCTCTAGTTTCGCCAGGGAGGGTCACACCATATATTTT.

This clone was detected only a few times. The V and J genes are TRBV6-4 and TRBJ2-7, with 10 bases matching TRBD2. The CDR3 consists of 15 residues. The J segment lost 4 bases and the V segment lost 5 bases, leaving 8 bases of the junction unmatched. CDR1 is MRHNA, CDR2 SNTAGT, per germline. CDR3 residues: CASSRELAGIYEQYF. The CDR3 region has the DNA TGTGCCAGCAGTAGGGAACTAGCGGGAATTTACGAGCAGTACTTC.

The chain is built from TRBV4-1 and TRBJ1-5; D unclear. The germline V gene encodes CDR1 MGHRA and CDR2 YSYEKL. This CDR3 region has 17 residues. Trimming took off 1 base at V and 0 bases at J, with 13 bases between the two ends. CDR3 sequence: CASSQATRKYSNQPQHF. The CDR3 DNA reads TGCGCCAGCAGCCAAGCGACTCGGAAATATAGCAATCAGCCCCAGCATTTT.

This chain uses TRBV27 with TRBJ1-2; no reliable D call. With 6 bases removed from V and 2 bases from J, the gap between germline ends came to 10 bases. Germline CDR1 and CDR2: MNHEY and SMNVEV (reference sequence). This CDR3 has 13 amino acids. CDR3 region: CASRSTGNYGYTF. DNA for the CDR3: TGTGCCAGCAGGTCCACCGGCAACTATGGCTACACCTTC.

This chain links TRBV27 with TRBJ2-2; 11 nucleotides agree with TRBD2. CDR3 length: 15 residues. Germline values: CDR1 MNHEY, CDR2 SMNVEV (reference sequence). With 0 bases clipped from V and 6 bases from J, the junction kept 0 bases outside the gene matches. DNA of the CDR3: TGTGCCAGCAGTTTATCGGGACTAGCGGCCGGGGAGCTGTTTTTT. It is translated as CASSLSGLAAGELFF.